The 15 T cell receptor beta chains given below trace back to one sample, sequenced in a study of blood T cell repertoires in COVID-19. The assay was immunoSEQ multiplex PCR, and TCRdb's table has in-frame clones only and misses some. This sample has about 280,000 clones, with about 90% found just once. Sequences were obtained from PBMCs or T cells enriched from blood (not recorded which). The receptors stem from a woman aged 25 to 45 with acute COVID-19.

The rearrangement joins TRBV10-3 to TRBJ2-7; 14 bases map to TRBD2. The CDR3 loop spans 14 amino acids. CDR1 is ENHRY and CDR2 is SYGVKD in the germline V gene. Trimming cost V 6 bases and J 5 bases; bases outside gene matches: 3. The CDR3 DNA reads as TGTGCCATCAGCGGGACTAGCGGGAGCGACGAGCAGTACTTC. Residues: CAISGTSGSDEQYF.

For the CDR3, the DNA is TGTGCCACCAGCAGAGATCGGAGCTCCTACGAGCAGTACTTC. Its translation: CATSRDRSSYEQYF. The genes are TRBV15 and TRBJ2-7; the D is unclear. The CDR3 loop spans 14 amino acids. The germline gives CDR1 LNHNV, CDR2 YYDKDF (reference sequence). Trimming stripped 0 bases from V and 0 bases from J, with 6 bases between.

The V call is TRBV5-1, the J call TRBJ1-2; D is perhaps TRBD1 (5 bases). There are 13 residues in the CDR3. Germline loops: CDR1 SGHRS, CDR2 YFSETQ. Trimming pared 5 bases from V and 3 bases from J, leaving 11 bases between. The CDR3, as DNA: TGCGCCAGCAGTAGTGGGGGGGACTATGGCTACACCTTC. Its translation is CASSSGGDYGYTF.

The CDR3 nucleotides read TGTGCCAGCAGCTGGGGCCGGGACTACAACAATGAGCAGTTCTTC. Protein sequence: CASSWGRDYNNEQFF. This rearrangement joins TRBV7-9 to TRBJ2-1, with 7 positions matching TRBD2. V lost 4 bases to trimming and J lost 5 bases; unmatched junction nucleotides: 8. This CDR3 has 15 residues. The V gene's germline CDR1 is SEHNR and CDR2 FQNEAQ (reference sequence).

The V and J genes are TRBV4-1 and TRBJ2-1; TRBD1 is a possible D gene (6 bases). This CDR3 is 16 amino acids long. Germline V CDR1 and CDR2: MGHRA, YSYEKL. Trimming took 4 bases from V and 3 from J, leaving 16 bases between them. In nucleotides, the CDR3 is TGCGCCAGCAGCCGCGCTACGGGGACAATCTACAATGAGCAGTTCTTC. Protein: CASSRATGTIYNEQFF.

This chain connects TRBV28 to TRBJ1-6, with D perhaps matching TRBD1 (6 bases). This CDR3 region has 18 residues. Germline assignment: CDR1 MDHEN and CDR2 SYDVKM. V was trimmed by 1 base and J by 7 bases, leaving 20 bases between them. CDR3 loop: CASSLSLFTGLENSPLHF. The CDR3 DNA reads as TGTGCCAGCAGTTTATCCCTTTTTACAGGGCTAGAGAATTCACCCCTCCACTTT.

The chain is built from TRBV14 and TRBJ1-6; D uncertain. Germline-derived CDR1 and CDR2 are SGHDN and FVKESK. Deletions cut 4 bases from V and 11 bases from J, with 15 bases between. The CDR3 runs to 14 residues. DNA for the CDR3: TGTGCCAGCAGCCTATCTCTGGGAGGCCCACCCCTCCACTTT. Amino acids: CASSLSLGGPPLHF.

CDR3 coding DNA: TGTGCCAGCAGCCCCGCCGGGACTGGTGAAGCTTTCTTT. It specifies CASSPAGTGEAFF. V gene TRBV7-9 combines with J gene TRBJ1-1; D is possibly TRBD1 (5 bases). The CDR3 length is 13 residues. Between the trimmed V and J ends, which lost 5 bases and 7 bases, there was a span of 14 bases. Germline V lookup: CDR1 SEHNR, CDR2 FQNEAQ (reference sequence). Using reference TRBV7-9 and TRBJ1-1 for the parts outside the CDR3, the full variable domain is DTGVSQNPRHKITKRGQNVTFRCDPISEHNRLYWYRQTLGQGPEFLTYFQNEAQLEKSRLLSDRFSAERPKGSFSTLEIQRTEQGDSAMYLCASSPAGTGEAFFGQGTRLTVV.

The genes are TRBV18 and TRBJ2-1; 7 nucleotides agree with TRBD1. The CDR3 covers 16 residues. Germline values: CDR1 KGHSH, CDR2 LQKENI. V was pared by 5 bases and J by 0 bases, with 7 bases of the junction left unmatched. The CDR3 reads CASSTKTGFSYNEQFF. CDR3 DNA: TGTGCCAGCTCAACAAAGACAGGGTTCTCCTACAATGAGCAGTTCTTC.

This clone was counted once. The CDR3 DNA reads TGTGCCTACATAGCGGGGGGCACAGATACGCAGTATTTT. Translated: CAYIAGGTDTQYF. This sequence joins TRBV7-9 and TRBJ2-3, with TRBD2 matching over 9 bases. CDR1 is SEHNR and CDR2 is FQNEAQ in the germline V gene (reference sequence). The CDR3 totals 13 residues. V lost 11 bases to trimming and J lost 1 base; unmatched junction nucleotides: 4.

J is TRBJ2-1 and V is TRBV4-1; the match to TRBD1 covers 9 bases. CDR3 length: 14 residues. Germline assignment: CDR1 MGHRA and CDR2 YSYEKL. V lost 8 bases to trimming and J lost 10 bases; unmatched junction nucleotides: 12. The CDR3 loop is CASCIGQGIGEQFF. CDR3 sequence (DNA): TGCGCCAGCTGTATCGGACAGGGGATAGGGGAGCAGTTCTTC.

The chain carries TRBV28 and TRBJ1-4; TRBD1 matches at 9 bases. The trim removed 4 bases at V and 7 bases at J, leaving 4 bases unmatched. This CDR3 comprises 14 residues. CDR1 and CDR2 from the germline V gene are MDHEN and SYDVKM. CDR3 in amino acids: CASSSGTGFEKLFF. DNA of the CDR3: TGTGCCAGCAGTTCCGGGACAGGGTTTGAAAAACTGTTTTTT.

The chain is built from TRBV15 and TRBJ1-5; 7 bases are shared with TRBD1. Germline-derived CDR1 and CDR2 are LNHNV and YYDKDF (reference sequence). V shed 6 bases and J 0 bases; nucleotides not matched to a gene: 2. This CDR3 contains 14 residues. Here the CDR3 reads CATSNRGSNQPQHF. The CDR3 DNA sequence: TGTGCCACCAGTAACAGGGGTAGCAATCAGCCCCAGCATTTT.

This clone was seen once. This chain links TRBV27 with TRBJ2-7, with 11 nucleotides matching TRBD2. The germline CDR1 and CDR2 sequences are MNHEY and SMNVEV (reference sequence). V was pared by 6 bases and J by 7 bases, with 8 bases of the junction left unmatched. The CDR3 spans 14 residues. CDR3 amino acids: CASSWGLAAGEQYF. CDR3 sequence (DNA): TGTGCCAGCAGCTGGGGACTAGCGGCCGGGGAGCAGTACTTC.

The gene calls are TRBV7-3 and TRBJ1-4; 7 nucleotides match TRBD1. Germline trimming cut 2 bases from V and 0 bases from J; bases unmatched to any gene: 6. Germline V lookup: CDR1 SGHTA, CDR2 FQGTGA. The CDR3 runs 17 residues. The CDR3 here is CASSLWSTGATNEKLFF. The DNA of the CDR3 is TGTGCCAGCAGCTTATGGTCTACAGGGGCAACTAATGAAAAACTGTTTTTT.